What follows describes a single TCR beta chain. Antigen specificity is unknown. Treatment of the sample: oral pan-JAK inhibitor, 5-10 mg twice daily. PBMCs were stained for CD3, CD4 and CD8, and CD4+ and CD8+ T cells were sorted. This sample was taken from a study of CD8+ T cells in alopecia areata. Whole-study context: For 6 to 18 months, tofacitinib was taken, and 6 months off drug followed.

RNA extraction was followed by reverse transcription into cDNA, which acted as the sequencing template. Method: immunoSEQ multiplex PCR; TCRdb's copy keeps in-frame clones and lacks some. In the table there are about 250,000 clones, roughly 63% of which are singletons. V was shortened by 2 bases and J by 1 base, with 2 bases between the two germline ends. This CDR3 spans 12 amino acids. Germline V CDR1 and CDR2: LGHNT, FRNRAP. Study-level results: Lesional scalp, especially alopecia totalis/universalis, showed higher clonality than normal scalp. Uncertain still, given a single nonresponder, is whether baseline CD8+ expansion links to response.

This chain joins TRBV12-5 and TRBJ1-1, with unresolved D. The sequence derives from a human donor with alopecia areata. The specimen was CD4+ T cells sorted from blood, collected between weeks 51 and 54, from a patient treated with tofacitinib. The CDR3 DNA reads as TGTGCTAGTGGTTTGCAGAACACTGAAGCTTTCTTT. Protein product: CASGLQNTEAFF.